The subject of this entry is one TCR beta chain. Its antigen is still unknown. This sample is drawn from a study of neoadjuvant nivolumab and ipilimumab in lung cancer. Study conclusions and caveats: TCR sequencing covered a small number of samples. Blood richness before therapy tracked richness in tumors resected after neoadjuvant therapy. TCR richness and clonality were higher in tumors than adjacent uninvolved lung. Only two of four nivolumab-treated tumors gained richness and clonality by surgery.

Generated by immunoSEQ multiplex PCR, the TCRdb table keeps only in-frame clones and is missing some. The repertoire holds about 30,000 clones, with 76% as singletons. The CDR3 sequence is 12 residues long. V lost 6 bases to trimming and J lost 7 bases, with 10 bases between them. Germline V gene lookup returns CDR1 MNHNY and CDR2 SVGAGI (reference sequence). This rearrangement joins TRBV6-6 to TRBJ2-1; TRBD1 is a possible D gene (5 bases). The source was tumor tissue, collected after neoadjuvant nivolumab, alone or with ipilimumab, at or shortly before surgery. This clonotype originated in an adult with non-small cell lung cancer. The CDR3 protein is CASSASGNEQFF. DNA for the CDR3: TGTGCCAGCAGCGCATCAGGGAATGAGCAGTTCTTC.